This TCR beta chain was recorded in a study of CD8 T cells in Susac syndrome. With 6 bases removed from V and 0 bases from J, the gap between germline ends came to 15 bases. CDR1 and CDR2 (germline): SQVTM, ANQGSEA. This CDR3 is 15 amino acids long. This clonotype was seen once. The authors reverse transcribed roughly 0.5 to 1 ug RNA with random hexamers. A multiplex approach, immunoSEQ multiplex PCR, amplified TCR beta CDR3 across 54 Vbeta and 13 Jbeta. Each CDR3 protein gets one entry after TCRdb re-called the immunoSEQ multiplex PCR reads with MiXCR. The table shows 200,000 to 250,000 distinct CDR3 sequences, with 93% occurring only once.

The source of this sequence is a human donor with multiple sclerosis. The chain has TRBV29-1 and TRBJ2-1; TRBD2 is a possible D gene (5 bases). The sample taken for sequencing was CD4+ T cells from PBMCs. The CDR3 reads CSVAGEGSSYNEQFF. As DNA, the CDR3 is TGCAGCGTCGCCGGAGAGGGAAGCTCCTACAATGAGCAGTTCTTC.